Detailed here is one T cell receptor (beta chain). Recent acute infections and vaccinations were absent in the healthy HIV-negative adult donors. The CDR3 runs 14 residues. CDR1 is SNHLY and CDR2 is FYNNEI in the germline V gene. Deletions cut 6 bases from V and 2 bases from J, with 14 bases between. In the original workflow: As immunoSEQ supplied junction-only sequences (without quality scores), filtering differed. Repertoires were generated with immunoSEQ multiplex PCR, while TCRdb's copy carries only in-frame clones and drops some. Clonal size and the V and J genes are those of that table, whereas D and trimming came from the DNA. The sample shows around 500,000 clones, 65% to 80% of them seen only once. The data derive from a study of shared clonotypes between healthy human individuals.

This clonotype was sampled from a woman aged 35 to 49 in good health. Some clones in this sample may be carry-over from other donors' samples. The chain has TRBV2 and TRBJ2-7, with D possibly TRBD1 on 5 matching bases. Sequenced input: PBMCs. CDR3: CASSPLRVAYEQYF. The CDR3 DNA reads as TGTGCCAGCAGCCCCCTCAGGGTTGCCTACGAGCAGTACTTC.